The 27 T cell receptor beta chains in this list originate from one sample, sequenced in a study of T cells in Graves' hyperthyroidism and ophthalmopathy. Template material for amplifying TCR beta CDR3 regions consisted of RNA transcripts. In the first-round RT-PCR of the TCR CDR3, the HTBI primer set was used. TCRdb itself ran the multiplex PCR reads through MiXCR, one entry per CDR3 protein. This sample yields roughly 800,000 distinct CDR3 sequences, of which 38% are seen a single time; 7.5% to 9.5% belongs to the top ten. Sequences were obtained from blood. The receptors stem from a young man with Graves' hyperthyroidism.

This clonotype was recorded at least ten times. The CDR3 DNA sequence: TGTGCCAGTAGTATAGACGACAGTCCGATGCCCCAGCATTTT. Its translation: CASSIDDSPMPQHF. The chain links TRBV19 to TRBJ1-5, with TRBD1 as a possible D gene (5 bases). V lost 0 bases and J lost 9, with 12 bases in between. This CDR3 spans 14 amino acids. Per germline, CDR1 LNHDA and CDR2 SQIVND (reference sequence). The entire variable domain, with the rest obtained from reference TRBV19 and TRBJ1-5, is as follows: DGGITQSPKYLFRKEGQNVTLSCEQNLNHDAMYWYRQDPGQGLRLIYYSQIVNDFQKGDIAEGYSVSREKKESFPLTVTSAQKNPTAFYLCASSIDDSPMPQHFGDGTRLSIL.

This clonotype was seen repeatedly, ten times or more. DNA for the CDR3: TGTGCCAGCAGCTTAGCGGCAGAAAATCAGCCCCAGCATTTT. The encoded protein is CASSLAAENQPQHF. The chain links TRBV7-9 to TRBJ1-5; no clear D. Looked up from germline, CDR1 is SEHNR and CDR2 is FQNEAQ (reference sequence). The CDR3 totals 14 residues. Between the trimmed V and J ends, which lost 0 bases and 4 bases, there was a span of 7 bases.

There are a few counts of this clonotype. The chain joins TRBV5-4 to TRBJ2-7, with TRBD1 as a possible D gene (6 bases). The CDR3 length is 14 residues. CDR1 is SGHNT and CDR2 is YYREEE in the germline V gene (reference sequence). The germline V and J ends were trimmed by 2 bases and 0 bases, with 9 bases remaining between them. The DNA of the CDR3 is TGTGCCAGCAGCTTAAGGGACAACTCCTACGAGCAGTACTTC. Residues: CASSLRDNSYEQYF.

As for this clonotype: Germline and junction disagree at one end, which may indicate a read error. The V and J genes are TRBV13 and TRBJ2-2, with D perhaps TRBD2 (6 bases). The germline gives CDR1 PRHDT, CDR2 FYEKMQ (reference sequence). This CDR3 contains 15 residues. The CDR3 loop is CASSAGLSDTGELFF. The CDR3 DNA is TGCGCCAGCAGCGCGGGACTTTCAGACACCGGGGAGCTGTTTTTT.

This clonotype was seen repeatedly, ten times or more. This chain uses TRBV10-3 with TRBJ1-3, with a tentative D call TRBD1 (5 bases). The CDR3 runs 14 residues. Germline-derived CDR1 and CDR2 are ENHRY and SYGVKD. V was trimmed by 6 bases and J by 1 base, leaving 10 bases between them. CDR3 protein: CAIRGGTSGNTIYF. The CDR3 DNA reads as TGTGCCATCAGGGGCGGGACGTCTGGAAACACCATATATTTT.

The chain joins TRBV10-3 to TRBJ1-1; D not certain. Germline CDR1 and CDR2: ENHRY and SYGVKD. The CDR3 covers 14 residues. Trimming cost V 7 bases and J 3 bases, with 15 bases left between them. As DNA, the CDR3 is TGTGCCATCATGGCGGGATACAGAGACACTGAAGCTTTCTTT. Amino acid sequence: CAIMAGYRDTEAFF.

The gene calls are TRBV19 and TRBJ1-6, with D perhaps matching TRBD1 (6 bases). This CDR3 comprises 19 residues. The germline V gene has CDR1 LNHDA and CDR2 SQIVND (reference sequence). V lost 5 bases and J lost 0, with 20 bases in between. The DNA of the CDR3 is TGTGCCAGTAGTTCTCCGGGACATCTACTAGGCTCCTATAATTCACCCCTCCACTTT. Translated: CASSSPGHLLGSYNSPLHF.

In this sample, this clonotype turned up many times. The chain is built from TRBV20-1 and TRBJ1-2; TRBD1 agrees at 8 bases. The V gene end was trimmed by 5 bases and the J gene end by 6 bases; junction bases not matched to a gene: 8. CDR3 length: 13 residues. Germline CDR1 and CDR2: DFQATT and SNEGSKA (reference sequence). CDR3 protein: CSAFSTGDDGYTF. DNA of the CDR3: TGCAGTGCTTTTTCGACAGGGGACGATGGCTACACCTTC.

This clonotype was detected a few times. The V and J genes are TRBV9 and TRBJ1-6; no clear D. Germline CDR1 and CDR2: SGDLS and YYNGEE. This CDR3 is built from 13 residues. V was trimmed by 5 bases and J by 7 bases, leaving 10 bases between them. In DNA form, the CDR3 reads TGTGCCAGCAGGCAAGGGTGGAATTCACCCCTCCACTTT. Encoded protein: CASRQGWNSPLHF.

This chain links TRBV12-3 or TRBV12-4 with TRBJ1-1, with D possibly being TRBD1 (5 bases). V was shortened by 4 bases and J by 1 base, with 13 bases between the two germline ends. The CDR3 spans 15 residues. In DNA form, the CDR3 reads TGTGCCAGCAGTTCCCGGGGCTCCGGGAACACTGAAGCTTTCTTT. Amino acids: CASSSRGSGNTEAFF.

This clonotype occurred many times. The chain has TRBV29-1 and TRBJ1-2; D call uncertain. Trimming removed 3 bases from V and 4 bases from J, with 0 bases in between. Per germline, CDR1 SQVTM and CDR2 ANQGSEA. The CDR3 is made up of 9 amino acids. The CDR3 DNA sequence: TGCAGCGTTGACTATGGCTACACCTTC. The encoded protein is CSVDYGYTF.

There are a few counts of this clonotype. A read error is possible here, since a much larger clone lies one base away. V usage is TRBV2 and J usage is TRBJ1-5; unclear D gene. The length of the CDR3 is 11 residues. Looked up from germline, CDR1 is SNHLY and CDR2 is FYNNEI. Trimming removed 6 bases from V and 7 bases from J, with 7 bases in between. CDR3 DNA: TGTGCCAGCAGCATAGGCCAGCCCCAGCATTTT. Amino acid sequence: CASSIGQPQHF.

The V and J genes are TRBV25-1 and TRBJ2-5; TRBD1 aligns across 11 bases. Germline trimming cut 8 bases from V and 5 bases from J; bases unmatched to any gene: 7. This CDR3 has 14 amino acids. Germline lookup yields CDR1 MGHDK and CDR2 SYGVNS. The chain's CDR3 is CASWGQGVGETQYF. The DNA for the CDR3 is TGTGCCAGCTGGGGACAGGGGGTAGGGGAGACCCAGTACTTC.

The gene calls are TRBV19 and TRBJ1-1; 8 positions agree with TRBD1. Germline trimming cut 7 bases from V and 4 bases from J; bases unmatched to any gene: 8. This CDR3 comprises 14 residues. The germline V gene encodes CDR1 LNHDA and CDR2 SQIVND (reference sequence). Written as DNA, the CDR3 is TGTGCCAGTAAACCCCGACAGGGGAGCACTGAAGCTTTCTTT. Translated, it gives CASKPRQGSTEAFF.

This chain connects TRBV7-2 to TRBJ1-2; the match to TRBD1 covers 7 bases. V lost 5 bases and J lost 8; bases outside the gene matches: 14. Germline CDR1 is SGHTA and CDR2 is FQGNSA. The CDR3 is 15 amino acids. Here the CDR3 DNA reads TGTGCCAGCAGCCCCAGAGACAGGGTGTCCTTGGGCTACACCTTC. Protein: CASSPRDRVSLGYTF.

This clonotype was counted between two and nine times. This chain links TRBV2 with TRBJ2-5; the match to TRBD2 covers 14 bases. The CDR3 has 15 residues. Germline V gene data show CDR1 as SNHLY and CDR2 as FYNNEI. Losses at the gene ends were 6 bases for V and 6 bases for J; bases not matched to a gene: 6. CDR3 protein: CASSVTSGGGKTQYF. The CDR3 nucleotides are TGTGCCAGCAGCGTGACTAGCGGGGGGGGAAAGACCCAGTACTTC.

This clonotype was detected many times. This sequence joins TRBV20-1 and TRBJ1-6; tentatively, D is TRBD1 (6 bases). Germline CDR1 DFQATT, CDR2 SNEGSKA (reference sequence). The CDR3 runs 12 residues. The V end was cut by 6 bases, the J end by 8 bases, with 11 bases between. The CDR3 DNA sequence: TGCAGTGCGCCTTACAGGGATTCACCCCTCCACTTT. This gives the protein CSAPYRDSPLHF.

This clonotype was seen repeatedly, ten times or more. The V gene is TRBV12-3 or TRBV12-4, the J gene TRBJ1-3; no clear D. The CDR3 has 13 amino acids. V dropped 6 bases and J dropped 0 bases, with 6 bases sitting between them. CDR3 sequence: CASSHTSGNTIYF. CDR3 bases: TGTGCCAGCAGCCACACCTCTGGAAACACCATATATTTT.

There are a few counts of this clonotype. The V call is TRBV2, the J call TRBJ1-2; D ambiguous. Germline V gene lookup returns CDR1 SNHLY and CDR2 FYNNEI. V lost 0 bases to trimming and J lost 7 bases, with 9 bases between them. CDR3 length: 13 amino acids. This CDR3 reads CASSEADEGGYTF. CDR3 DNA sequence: TGTGCCAGCAGTGAAGCGGACGAGGGTGGCTACACCTTC.

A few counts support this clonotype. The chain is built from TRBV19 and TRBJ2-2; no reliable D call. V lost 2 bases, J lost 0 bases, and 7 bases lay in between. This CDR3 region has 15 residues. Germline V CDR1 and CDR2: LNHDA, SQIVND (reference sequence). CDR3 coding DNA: TGTGCCAGTAGTATAAGTGGGACGAACACCGGGGAGCTGTTTTTT. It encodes CASSISGTNTGELFF.

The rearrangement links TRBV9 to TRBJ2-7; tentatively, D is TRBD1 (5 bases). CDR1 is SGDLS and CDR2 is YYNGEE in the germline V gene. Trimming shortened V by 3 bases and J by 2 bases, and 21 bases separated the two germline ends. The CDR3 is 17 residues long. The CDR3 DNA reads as TGTGCCAGCAGCGCAGGCCCTAGGTCAGGGTTAACCTACGAGCAGTACTTC. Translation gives CASSAGPRSGLTYEQYF. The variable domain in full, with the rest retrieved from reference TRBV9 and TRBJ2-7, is DSGVTQTPKHLITATGQRVTLRCSPRSGDLSVYWYQQSLDQGLQFLIQYYNGEERAKGNILERFSAQQFPDLHSELNLSSLELGDSALYFCASSAGPRSGLTYEQYFGPGTRLTVT.

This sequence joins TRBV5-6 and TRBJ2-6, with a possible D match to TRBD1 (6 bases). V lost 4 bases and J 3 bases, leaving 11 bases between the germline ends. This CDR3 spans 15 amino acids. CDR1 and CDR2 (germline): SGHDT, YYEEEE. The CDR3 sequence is CASSLTGFGANVLTF. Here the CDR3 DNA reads TGTGCCAGCAGCCTGACAGGATTTGGGGCCAACGTCCTGACTTTC.

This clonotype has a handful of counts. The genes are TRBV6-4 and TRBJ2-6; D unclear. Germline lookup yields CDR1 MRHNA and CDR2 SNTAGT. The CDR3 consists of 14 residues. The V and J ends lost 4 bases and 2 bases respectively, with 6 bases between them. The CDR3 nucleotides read TGTGCCAGCAGTGGTATTGCTGGGGCCAACGTCCTGACTTTC. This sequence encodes CASSGIAGANVLTF.

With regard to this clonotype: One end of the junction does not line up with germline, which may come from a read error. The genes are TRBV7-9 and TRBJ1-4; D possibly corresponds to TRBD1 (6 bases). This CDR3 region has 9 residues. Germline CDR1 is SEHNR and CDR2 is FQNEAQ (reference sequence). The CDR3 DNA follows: TGTGCCAGCAGTACGGACCAGGGGTTT. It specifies CASSTDQGF.

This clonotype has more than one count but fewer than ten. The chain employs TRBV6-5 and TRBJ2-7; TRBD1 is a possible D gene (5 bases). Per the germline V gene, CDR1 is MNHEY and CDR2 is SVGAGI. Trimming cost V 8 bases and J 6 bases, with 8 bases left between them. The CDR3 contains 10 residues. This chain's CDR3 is CASGAGEQYF. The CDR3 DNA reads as TGTGCCAGCGGGGCAGGCGAGCAGTACTTC.

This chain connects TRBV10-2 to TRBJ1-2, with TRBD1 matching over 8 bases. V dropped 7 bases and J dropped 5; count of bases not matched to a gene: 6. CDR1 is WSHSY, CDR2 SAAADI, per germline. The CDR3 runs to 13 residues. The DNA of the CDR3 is TGCGCCAGCACGGGGACAGGAGTTTATGGCTACACCTTC. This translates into CASTGTGVYGYTF.

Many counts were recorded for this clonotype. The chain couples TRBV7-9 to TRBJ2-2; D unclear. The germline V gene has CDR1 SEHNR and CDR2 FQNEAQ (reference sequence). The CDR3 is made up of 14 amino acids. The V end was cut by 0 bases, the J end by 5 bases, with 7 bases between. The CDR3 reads CASSLAFGTGELFF. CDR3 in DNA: TGTGCCAGCAGCTTAGCGTTCGGAACCGGGGAGCTGTTTTTT.